Sequencing of this T cell receptor (beta chain) was carried out in a study of cytomegalovirus exposure and HLA in healthy donors. The overall study: Early release data held about 85 million unique TCRs from HLA-typed donors. For the approximately 400 genotyped donors, about 81% fell within the Caucasian-associated ancestry cluster. Study outcomes and limitations: Researchers reported in a later analysis that common viral pathogens appeared linked to several top clusters.

Germline lookup yields CDR1 SGHTA and CDR2 FQGNSA. The CDR3 consists of 14 residues. V was pared by 5 bases and J by 3 bases, with 13 bases between. Turning to this clone: Its antigen remains unknown.

The PCR was carried out with 60 Vbeta primers and 13 Jbeta primers. TCRdb keeps only in-frame clones here, not all; method: immunoSEQ multiplex PCR. The top ten clones hold about 1.3% of a sample with about 150,000 clones, 77% of them seen once. The rearrangement links TRBV7-2 to TRBJ1-1; weak D call: TRBD1 (6 bases). The receptor was derived from a woman under 40 in good health and CMV-seronegative. The sample consisted of PBMCs. The CDR3: CASSRVGAYTEAFF. The CDR3 DNA sequence: TGTGCCAGCAGCCGGGTGGGGGCTTACACTGAAGCTTTCTTT. The variable domain in full, completed from reference TRBV7-2 and TRBJ1-1, reads GAGVSQSPSNKVTEKGKDVELRCDPISGHTALYWYRQSLGQGLEFLIYFQGNSAPDKSGLPSDRFSAERTGGSVSTLTIQRTQQEDSAVYLCASSRVGAYTEAFFGQGTRLTVV.